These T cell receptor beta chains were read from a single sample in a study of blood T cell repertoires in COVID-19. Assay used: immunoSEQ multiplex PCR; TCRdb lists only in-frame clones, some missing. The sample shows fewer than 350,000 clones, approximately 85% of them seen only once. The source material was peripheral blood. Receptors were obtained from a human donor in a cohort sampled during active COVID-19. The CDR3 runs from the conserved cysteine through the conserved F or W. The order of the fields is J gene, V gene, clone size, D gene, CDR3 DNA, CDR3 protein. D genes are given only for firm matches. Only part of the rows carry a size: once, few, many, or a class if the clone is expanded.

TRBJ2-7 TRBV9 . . TGTGCCAGCAGCGTAGGGCAGCCGACCATTACAGCATACGAGCAGTACTTC CASSVGQPTITAYEQYF
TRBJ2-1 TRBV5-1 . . TGCGCCAGCTTCGGCGGTAGCTCCTACAATGAGCAGTTCTTC CASFGGSSYNEQFF
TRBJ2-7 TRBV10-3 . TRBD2 TGTGCCACCTACGGGGTCGGGGGGTCGTACGAGCAGTACTTC CATYGVGGSYEQYF
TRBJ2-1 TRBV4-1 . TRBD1 TGCGCCAGCAGCCAAGAGTGGACAGGGGTGGTCAATGAGCAGTTCTTC CASSQEWTGVVNEQFF
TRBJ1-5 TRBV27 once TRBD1 TGTGCCAGCAGACTAGAGGGACAGGCTACGACTCAGCCCCAGCATTTT CASRLEGQATTQPQHF
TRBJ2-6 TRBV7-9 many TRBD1 TGTGCCAGCAGCTTAGTTTTGAACAGGGGGAGTGGCGGGGCCAACGTCCTGACTTTC CASSLVLNRGSGGANVLTF
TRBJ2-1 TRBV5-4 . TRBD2 TGTGCCAGCAGCTTGCCTAGCGGGGGCCTCTACAATGAGCAGTTCTTC CASSLPSGGLYNEQFF
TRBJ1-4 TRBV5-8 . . TGTGCCAGCAGCTTGAAGCACCTAATTGAAAAACTGTTTTTT CASSLKHLIEKLFF
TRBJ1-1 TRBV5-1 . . TGCGCCAGCAGCTTGTGGGGGGACTTGAACACTGAAGCTTTCTTT CASSLWGDLNTEAFF
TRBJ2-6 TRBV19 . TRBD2 TGTGCCAGTACCGCCCGGGGGGTAGTCTCTGGGGCCAACGTCCTGACTTTC CASTARGVVSGANVLTF
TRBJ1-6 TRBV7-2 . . TGTGCCAGCAGCCTCAAGAGCTCCTATAATTCACCCCTCCACTTT CASSLKSSYNSPLHF
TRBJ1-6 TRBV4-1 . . TGCGCCAGCACCCTCACCGGGACACTTTATTCACCCCTCCACTTT CASTLTGTLYSPLHF
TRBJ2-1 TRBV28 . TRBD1 TGTGCCAGCAGTTTGGTGGGACAGGGACCAAATGAGCAGTTCTTC CASSLVGQGPNEQFF
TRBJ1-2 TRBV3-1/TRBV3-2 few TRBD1 TGTGCCAGCAGCCAAGATCAACTCGACAGGGGAGAGGGCTACACCTTC CASSQDQLDRGEGYTF
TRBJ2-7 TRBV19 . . TGTGCCAGTAGCAGGGGAGTGTCCTACGAGCAGTACTTC CASSRGVSYEQYF
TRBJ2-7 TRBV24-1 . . TGTGCCACCAGTGATCCAACGGGGAGCCCCTACGAGCAGTACTTC CATSDPTGSPYEQYF
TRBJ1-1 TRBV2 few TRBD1 TGTGCCAGCAGAACACCCGGGACAGAAAACACTGAAGCTTTCTTT CASRTPGTENTEAFF
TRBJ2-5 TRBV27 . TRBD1 TGTGCCAGCAGTCCGGACAGGGAAGAGACCCAGTACTTC CASSPDREETQYF
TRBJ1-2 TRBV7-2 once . TGTGCCAGCAGCCCCGTCGCGACATATGGCTACACCTTC CASSPVATYGYTF
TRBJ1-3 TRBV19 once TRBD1 TGTGCCAGTAGTTTTATGGACAGGGTGGGAGGAAACACCATATATTTT CASSFMDRVGGNTIYF
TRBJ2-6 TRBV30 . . TGTGCCTGGGGCTCCGGGTCTGGGGCCAACGTCCTGACTTTC CAWGSGSGANVLTF
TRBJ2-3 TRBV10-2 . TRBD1 TGCGCCAGCACGGGACAGGGGGCGAGGGATACGCAGTATTTT CASTGQGARDTQYF
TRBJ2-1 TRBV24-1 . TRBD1 TGTGCCACCAGTGAGGGGACAGGAAGTAATGAGCAGTTCTTC CATSEGTGSNEQFF
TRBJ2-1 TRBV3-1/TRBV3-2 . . TGTGCCAGCAGCCAAGATCTCGGGGTATTTGAGCAGTTCTTC CASSQDLGVFEQFF
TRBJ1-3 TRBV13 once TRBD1 TGTGCCAGCAGCTTATGGGCATTCCGGACAGGGAAACGGGACACCATATATTTT CASSLWAFRTGKRDTIYF
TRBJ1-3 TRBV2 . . TGTGCCAGCAAGGAGACTGGAAACACCATATATTTT CASKETGNTIYF
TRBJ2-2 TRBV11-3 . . TGTGCCAGCAGCTTAGACAGCGGGGAGCTGTTTTTT CASSLDSGELFF
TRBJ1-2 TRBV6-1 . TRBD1 TGTGCCAGCAGTGCCTATATCTCGGACAGGTATTACGGCTACACCTTC CASSAYISDRYYGYTF
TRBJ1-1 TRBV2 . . TGTGCCAGCACGAGGGAGCTTATGAACACTGAAGCTTTCTTT CASTRELMNTEAFF
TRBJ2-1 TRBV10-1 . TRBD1 TGCGCCAGTGCCTTCGGGACAGGGATACTGAATGAGCAGTTCTTC CASAFGTGILNEQFF
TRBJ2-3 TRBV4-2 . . TGTGCCAGCAGCCACACGAGGGCCCCGACGGCGCAGTATTTT CASSHTRAPTAQYF
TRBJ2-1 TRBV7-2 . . TGTGCCAGCAGCTTTGGGGCAGGGATGACCTACAATGAGCAGTTCTTC CASSFGAGMTYNEQFF
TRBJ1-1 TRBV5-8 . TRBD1 TGTGCCAGCAGCTTGTTTTGGGGGACAGGTTCGAACACTGAAGCTTTCTTT CASSLFWGTGSNTEAFF
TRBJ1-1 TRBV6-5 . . TGTGCCAGCAGGACGGGGAGCATGAACACTGAAGCTTTCTTT CASRTGSMNTEAFF
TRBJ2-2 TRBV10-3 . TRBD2 TGTGCCATGACTAGCGGGGCGACGAACACCGGGGAGCTGTTTTTT CAMTSGATNTGELFF
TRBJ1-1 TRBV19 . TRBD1 TGTGCCAGTAGTATCGACTGGACAGGGAACACTGAAGCTTTCTTT CASSIDWTGNTEAFF
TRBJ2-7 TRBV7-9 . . TGTGCCAGCAGCTCCCCTGCCGGGGATAGGCCCTACGAGCAGTACTTC CASSSPAGDRPYEQYF
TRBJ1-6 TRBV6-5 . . TGTGCCAGCAAAATACGGGGTTTATCACCCCTCCACTTT CASKIRGLSPLHF
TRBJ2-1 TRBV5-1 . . TGCGCCAGCAGCTTGGAAGGCGGGAATGAGCAGTTCTTC CASSLEGGNEQFF
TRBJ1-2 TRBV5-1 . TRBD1 TGCGCCAGCAGCCCGGGACAGCAGTATCCTAACTATGGCTACACCTTC CASSPGQQYPNYGYTF
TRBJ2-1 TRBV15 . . TGTGCCACCAGCAGAGATCGCTACAATGAGCAGTTCTTC CATSRDRYNEQFF
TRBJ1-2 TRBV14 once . TGTGCCAGCAGCCTATTGGGGTCGGGATATGGCTACACCTTC CASSLLGSGYGYTF
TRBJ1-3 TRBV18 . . TGTGCCAGCTCACCTCTAGGGAGCTCTGGAAACACCATATATTTT CASSPLGSSGNTIYF
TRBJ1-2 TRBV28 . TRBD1 TGTGCCAGCAGTTCCCCCAGACAGGGCGATGGCTACACCTTC CASSSPRQGDGYTF
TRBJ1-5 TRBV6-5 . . TGTGCCAGCAGTTTATCGGAGCAGCCCCAGCATTTT CASSLSEQPQHF
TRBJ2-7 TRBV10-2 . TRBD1 TGCGCCAGCAGTCGAACCGGACAGGGGGTTCTCTCCTACGAGCAGTACTTC CASSRTGQGVLSYEQYF
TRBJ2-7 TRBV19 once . TGTGCCAGTAGTATAGTCTCAATGGGGCCCTACGAGCAGTACTTC CASSIVSMGPYEQYF
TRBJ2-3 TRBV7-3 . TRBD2 TGTGCCAGCAGCTCCCTAGCGGGGGGGCGAGAAGATACGCAGTATTTT CASSSLAGGREDTQYF
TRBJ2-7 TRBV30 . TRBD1 TGTGCCTGGAGTGGAGGACAGGTTTTACCCGAGCAGTACTTC CAWSGGQVLPEQYF
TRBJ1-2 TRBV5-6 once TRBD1 TGTGCCAGCAGCTTACAGGGGTTACGGGGCTACACCTTC CASSLQGLRGYTF
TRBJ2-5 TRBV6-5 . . TGTGCCAGCACCAGGACAGCGCAAGAGACCCAGTACTTC CASTRTAQETQYF
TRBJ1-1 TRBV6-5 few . TGTGCCAGCAGTTACTCGATAGACTATTACACTGAAGCTTTCTTT CASSYSIDYYTEAFF
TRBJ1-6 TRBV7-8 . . TGTGCCAGCAGCCCAGGCCCCCAGGGAGGTTCACCCCTCCACTTT CASSPGPQGGSPLHF
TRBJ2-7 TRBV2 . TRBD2 TGTGCCAGCAGTGGCCCAGCGGGGGCCCTCTCCTACGAGCAGTACTTC CASSGPAGALSYEQYF